A single sample is the source of the 20 T cell receptor beta chains below, sequenced in a study of shared clonotypes between healthy human individuals. TCRdb keeps only in-frame clones here, not all; method: immunoSEQ multiplex PCR. The profile shows about 490,000 clones, around four fifths of them singletons. Material: PBMCs. Source of these receptors: a woman between 40 and 55 years old in good health. Some clones in this sample may be carry-over from other donors' samples.

The gene calls are TRBV5-1 and TRBJ2-3; D is undetermined. The CDR3 is 13 amino acids. Looked up from germline, CDR1 is SGHRS and CDR2 is YFSETQ. Between the trimmed V and J ends, which lost 4 bases and 0 bases, there was a span of 6 bases. Written as DNA, the CDR3 is TGCGCCAGCAGCGTCGACAGCACAGATACGCAGTATTTT. This translates into CASSVDSTDTQYF.

The rearrangement links TRBV2 to TRBJ1-5; no reliable D call. Germline V gives CDR1 SNHLY, CDR2 FYNNEI. CDR3 size: 13 residues. The V gene lost 6 bases and the J gene lost 1 base, with 7 bases spanning the gap. CDR3 region: CASSKDSNQPQHF. The DNA of the CDR3 is TGTGCCAGCAGCAAGGACAGCAATCAGCCCCAGCATTTT.

This clone was seen a handful of times. J is TRBJ1-1 and V is TRBV4-1; D is perhaps TRBD1 (5 bases). V lost 1 base and J 4 bases, leaving 7 bases between the germline ends. The germline V gene has CDR1 MGHRA and CDR2 YSYEKL. The CDR3 length is 13 residues. The CDR3 protein is CASSQGGVTEAFF. DNA for the CDR3: TGCGCCAGCAGCCAAGGAGGGGTCACTGAAGCTTTCTTT.

This clone was recorded a few times. The chain has TRBV25-1 and TRBJ2-1; TRBD1 agrees at 10 bases. Trimming removed 2 bases from V and 8 bases from J; junction bases left unmatched: 6. Germline V gives CDR1 MGHDK, CDR2 SYGVNS. The CDR3 sequence is 15 residues long. CDR3 region: CASSERTGGNDEQFF. For the CDR3, the DNA is TGTGCCAGCAGTGAACGGACAGGGGGAAACGATGAGCAGTTCTTC. Full variable domain (rest looked up from reference TRBV25-1 and TRBJ2-1): EADIYQTPRYLVIGTGKKITLECSQTMGHDKMYWYQQDPGMELHLIHYSYGVNSTEKGDLSSESTVSRIRTEHFPLTLESARPSHTSQYLCASSERTGGNDEQFFGPGTRLTVL.

The chain carries TRBV6-1 and TRBJ2-7; 9 nucleotides match TRBD2. The CDR3 contains 15 residues. Germline trimming cut 0 bases from V and 3 bases from J; bases unmatched to any gene: 3. Looked up from germline, CDR1 is MNHNS and CDR2 is SASEGT. The chain's CDR3 is CASSEAGSGGYEQYF. The CDR3 bases are TGTGCCAGCAGTGAAGCGGGTAGCGGGGGCTACGAGCAGTACTTC.

Regarding this clone: A far larger clone lies a single base away; this is likely a read error. The J gene is TRBJ1-5, the V gene TRBV7-2, with D unclear. The CDR3 loop spans 15 amino acids. Per the germline V gene, CDR1 is SGHTA and CDR2 is FQGNSA. The CDR3 sequence is CVSSLIWGSNQPQHF. The CDR3 bases are TGTGTCAGCAGCTTAATTTGGGGAAGCAATCAGCCCCAGCATTTT.

In this sample, this clone turned up once. The J gene is TRBJ2-7, the V gene TRBV2; TRBD2 matches 8 bases. The V and J ends lost 6 bases and 7 bases, in that order; junction bases with no gene match: 2. This CDR3 has 11 residues. Germline CDR1 and CDR2: SNHLY and FYNNEI. Here the CDR3 reads CASRVAGEQYF. CDR3 nucleotide sequence: TGTGCCAGCAGGGTAGCGGGAGAGCAGTACTTC. The whole variable domain, filled in from reference TRBV2 and TRBJ2-7, reads EPEVTQTPSHQVTQMGQEVILRCVPISNHLYFYWYRQILGQKVEFLVSFYNNEISEKSEIFDDQFSVERPDGSNFTLKIRSTKLEDSAMYFCASRVAGEQYFGPGTRLTVT.

The rearrangement links TRBV15 to TRBJ2-1; the match to TRBD2 covers 7 bases. Germline CDR1 reads LNHNV; CDR2 reads YYDKDF (reference sequence). V shed 6 bases and J 2 bases; nucleotides not matched to a gene: 22. CDR3 length equals 20 residues. The CDR3 nucleotides are TGTGCCACCAGAACCCCAGCGGGCCCGGGACTACCTTTCACCTACAATGAGCAGTTCTTC. Translation gives CATRTPAGPGLPFTYNEQFF. The full variable domain, with the rest looked up from reference TRBV15 and TRBJ2-1, is DAMVIQNPRYQVTQFGKPVTLSCSQTLNHNVMYWYQQKSSQAPKLLFHYYDKDFNNEADTPDNFQSRRPNTSFCFLDIRSPGLGDTAMYLCATRTPAGPGLPFTYNEQFFGPGTRLTVL.

The chain carries TRBV7-2 and TRBJ2-4, with 7 positions matching TRBD1. Trimming took 1 base from V and 9 from J; bases not matched to a gene: 6. CDR3 length: 14 amino acids. Germline CDR1 and CDR2: SGHTA and FQGNSA. CDR3 sequence: CASSLVTGAGIQYF. The DNA for the CDR3 is TGTGCCAGCAGCTTAGTAACAGGGGCAGGCATTCAGTACTTC.

This clone showed up just a few times. The V call is TRBV30, the J call TRBJ2-7; 7 nucleotides agree with TRBD1. Trimming at V came to 0 bases and at J to 1 base, leaving 3 bases not matched to a gene. In germline, CDR1 is GTSNPN, CDR2 SVGIG (reference sequence). The CDR3 is 14 residues long. The CDR3 DNA reads TGTGCCTGGAGTGTAGGCAGGGGGTCCTACGAGCAGTACTTC. As protein: CAWSVGRGSYEQYF.

This clone was counted only a few times. The sample carries other DNA sequences with the same CDR3. The chain has TRBV5-1 and TRBJ1-2; D is undetermined. With 0 bases removed from V and 0 bases from J, the gap between germline ends came to 6 bases. The CDR3 runs to 14 residues. Germline V gene data show CDR1 as SGHRS and CDR2 as YFSETQ. CDR3 nucleotide sequence: TGCGCCAGCAGCTTGGAGTCCCCTAACTATGGCTACACCTTC. This gives the protein CASSLESPNYGYTF. Combining the CDR3 with reference TRBV5-1 and TRBJ1-2 gives the whole variable domain KAGVTQTPRYLIKTRGQQVTLSCSPISGHRSVSWYQQTPGQGLQFLFEYFSETQRNKGNFPGRFSGRQFSNSRSEMNVSTLELGDSALYLCASSLESPNYGYTFGSGTRLTVV.

The chain employs TRBV6-1 and TRBJ2-1; D not resolved. The CDR3 sequence is 17 residues long. V was trimmed by 0 bases and J by 0 bases, leaving 12 bases between them. Germline-derived CDR1 and CDR2 are MNHNS and SASEGT. The CDR3 bases are TGTGCCAGCAGTGAAGCGGCACGGTGGGCCTCCTACAATGAGCAGTTCTTC. This sequence encodes CASSEAARWASYNEQFF.

A few counts support this clone. The V call is TRBV6-5, the J call TRBJ2-6, with D possibly TRBD2 on 5 matching bases. The ends were cut back, 6 bases at V and 2 bases at J, with 8 bases in the middle. Germline CDR1 reads MNHEY; CDR2 reads SVGAGI. The CDR3 runs 14 residues. The CDR3 loop is CASRRAAGANVLTF. The CDR3 nucleotides read TGTGCCAGCAGGAGGGCCGCTGGGGCCAACGTCCTGACTTTC.

J is TRBJ2-5 and V is TRBV6-1; 7 bases agree with TRBD2. The CDR3 contains 14 residues. Germline CDR1 is MNHNS and CDR2 is SASEGT. V gave up 7 bases and J gave up 4 bases; unmatched junction bases: 9. CDR3 sequence reads: CASMGPGGLETQYF. The CDR3 DNA reads as TGTGCCAGCATGGGACCCGGGGGGTTAGAGACCCAGTACTTC.

The V gene is TRBV15, the J gene TRBJ1-4, with 8 bases fitting TRBD1. Germline V gene sequence: CDR1 LNHNV, CDR2 YYDKDF (reference sequence). The CDR3 is 16 residues long. V shed 3 bases, J shed 5 bases, and the junction held 8 bases outside the gene matches. The CDR3 coding sequence is TGTGCCACCAGCAGGGGCAGGGGGCTGTCAAATGAAAAACTGTTTTTT. This gives the protein CATSRGRGLSNEKLFF.

The rearrangement uses TRBV2 and TRBJ2-1; 11 bases are a match to TRBD2. Germline loops: CDR1 SNHLY, CDR2 FYNNEI. The V and J ends lost 4 bases and 0 bases, in that order; junction bases with no gene match: 2. The CDR3 sequence is 16 residues long. The CDR3, as DNA: TGTGCCAGCAGTGGGGGACTAGCGGCCTCCTACAATGAGCAGTTCTTC. It encodes CASSGGLAASYNEQFF.

As for this clone: At the DNA level, this CDR3 is encoded by other sequences in the same sample as well. The rearrangement joins TRBV5-1 to TRBJ2-5, with D unresolved. The CDR3 length is 14 residues. The germline V gene has CDR1 SGHRS and CDR2 YFSETQ. V gave up 0 bases and J gave up 3 bases, with 9 bases separating them. The CDR3 region is CASSLASAEETQYF. The CDR3 DNA sequence: TGCGCCAGCAGCTTGGCTTCCGCCGAAGAGACCCAGTACTTC.

The rearrangement links TRBV7-2 to TRBJ2-7; D might be TRBD2 (7 bases). The length of the CDR3 is 16 residues. The germline CDR1 and CDR2 sequences are SGHTA and FQGNSA. Trimming cost V 1 base and J 5 bases, with 18 bases left between them. The CDR3 region is CASSLGGRGLAHEQYF. The CDR3 region has the DNA TGTGCCAGCAGCTTAGGCGGGCGGGGGCTCGCACACGAGCAGTACTTC.

As concerns this clone: The DNA is left out, because the CDR3 cannot be placed on it with certainty; the CDR3 is given as TCRdb lists it. The chain employs TRBV7-3 and TRBJ2-3; the table names TRBD2, a call not compared with the DNA. The CDR3 totals 13 residues, both ends included. The germline V gene has CDR1 SGHTA and CDR2 FQGTGA. CDR3: CASSLVASGAQNF.

The CDR3 loop is CASQLGGTYEQYF. CDR3 nucleotide sequence: TGTGCCAGCCAACTCGGGGGGACCTACGAGCAGTACTTC. The chain links TRBV28 to TRBJ2-7; 7 bases align to TRBD2. Trimming cost V 8 bases and J 2 bases; bases outside gene matches: 6. The CDR3 covers 13 residues. The germline gives CDR1 MDHEN, CDR2 SYDVKM.